This T cell receptor beta chain emerged from a study of cytomegalovirus exposure and HLA in healthy donors. General study points: The study recorded about 150 TCR beta chains that were cytomegalovirus-associated. Specific recognition of CMV antigens was confirmed in vitro for a few chains (all CMV-associated).

Clones were sequenced by immunoSEQ multiplex PCR, and TCRdb holds only the in-frame ones, with some missing. This sample yields about 240,000 clones, of which approximately 83% are seen a single time; 1% to 1.5% belongs to the top ten. The CDR3 length is 13 residues. Trimming removed 0 bases from V and 5 bases from J, with 7 bases in between. CDR1 and CDR2 from the germline V gene are MNHEY and SVGAGI. Concerning this clone itself: No antigen is known for it.

The donors were in the approximately 120-subject validation cohort; that cohort was separate from the approximately 670-subject first cohort. The chain recombines TRBV6-5 with TRBJ1-1; D is uncertain. The origin of this receptor is a woman in her twenties or thirties in good health and CMV-seropositive. The material sequenced was PBMCs. The CDR3 DNA follows: TGTGCCAGCAGTTACTCGACCAGGACTGAAGCTTTCTTT. Its protein product is CASSYSTRTEAFF.